The next 6 T cell receptor beta chains were all read from a single sample in a study of technical replicates of blood from a handful of donors. The protocol was immunoSEQ multiplex PCR, while the TCRdb copy is restricted to in-frame clones and leaves out a portion. Of over 65,000 clones listed, roughly 98% are singletons. Material: T cells isolated from PBMCs. Every receptor here comes from a human donor in good health.

The chain combines TRBV28 with TRBJ2-5; D possibly corresponds to TRBD1 (6 bases). The germline V gene has CDR1 MDHEN and CDR2 SYDVKM. The germline V and J ends were trimmed by 6 bases and 7 bases, with 24 bases remaining between them. This CDR3 is built from 16 residues. The CDR3 loop is CASSHEQGKGKGTQYF. In DNA form, the CDR3 reads TGTGCCAGCAGCCACGAACAGGGAAAGGGCAAGGGGACCCAGTACTTC. The variable domain in full, with the rest retrieved from reference TRBV28 and TRBJ2-5, is DVKVTQSSRYLVKRTGEKVFLECVQDMDHENMFWYRQDPGLGLRLIYFSYDVKMKEKGDIPEGYSVSREKKERFSLILESASTNQTSMYLCASSHEQGKGKGTQYFGPGTRLLVL.

The V gene is TRBV6-1, the J gene TRBJ2-3; D unresolved. The CDR3 runs 17 residues. Germline loops: CDR1 MNHNS, CDR2 SASEGT. V shed 0 bases and J shed 3 bases, with 16 bases lying between them. CDR3 DNA sequence: TGTGCCAGCAGTGAAGCTCCGGGTTTTTTAACGACAGATACGCAGTATTTT. Translating it yields CASSEAPGFLTTDTQYF.

The genes are TRBV9 and TRBJ2-5; D is uncertain. This CDR3 region has 15 residues. Germline V CDR1 and CDR2: SGDLS, YYNGEE. The V and J ends lost 3 bases and 3 bases respectively, with 15 bases between them. The CDR3 reads CASSAATGFKETQYF. CDR3 sequence (DNA): TGTGCCAGCAGCGCAGCGACTGGATTTAAAGAGACCCAGTACTTC.

The V gene is TRBV13, the J gene TRBJ1-1; D is uncertain. Germline CDR1 and CDR2: PRHDT and FYEKMQ (reference sequence). The CDR3 extends over 13 amino acids. Trimming took 0 bases from V and 5 from J, leaving 7 bases between them. For the CDR3, the DNA is TGTGCCAGCAGCTTAGGCCGAGGGACTGAAGCTTTCTTT. It is translated as CASSLGRGTEAFF.

The V call is TRBV29-1, the J call TRBJ2-5, with 9 bases that match TRBD1. The ends lost 7 bases at V and 5 bases at J; junction bases unmatched: 14. Germline CDR1 and CDR2: SQVTM and ANQGSEA. CDR3 length: 15 amino acids. The CDR3 region has the DNA TGCAGCGCCCACTTAGCGGACAGGGGAGGGGAGACCCAGTACTTC. Translated, it gives CSAHLADRGGETQYF.

This clone has a single count. J is TRBJ2-7 and V is TRBV28, with TRBD2 matching 10 bases. Germline lookup yields CDR1 MDHEN and CDR2 SYDVKM. The V segment lost 2 bases and the J segment 2 bases; nucleotides outside the gene matches: 12. The CDR3 runs to 18 residues. CDR3 protein: CASSLHRTSGMLAYEQYF. Here the CDR3 DNA reads TGTGCCAGCAGTTTACATAGGACTAGCGGCATGTTGGCCTACGAGCAGTACTTC.